Reported below is one T cell receptor beta chain. Its antigen remains unidentified. Libraries were prepared by immunoSEQ multiplex PCR; TCRdb keeps only in-frame clonotypes and omits some of them. This table holds some 790,000 clones, approximately 77% found once. The source of the sample is a study of shared clonotypes between healthy human individuals. Overall study findings and caveats: Clonotype sharing across donors was expected to vary with sequencing depth. Across subsets, estimated richness was generally greater for naive than for memory populations. Depth was large, yet rarefaction showed that sorted-subset sequencing was incomplete.

Looked up from germline, CDR1 is MGHDK and CDR2 is SYGVNS. The CDR3 sequence is 16 residues long. After removal of 3 bases from V and 5 bases from J, the junction contained 6 bases not matched to a gene. The receptor was derived from a woman aged 25 to 39 in good health. The rearrangement links TRBV25-1 to TRBJ2-4, with 11 bases lining up with TRBD1. Specimen: memory CD4+ T cells sorted from blood. Noted subset: CD45RA-negative fraction. CDR3 coding DNA: TGTGCCAGCAGTGATCAGGGGGGACAGGGGGAAAACATTCAGTACTTC. Its protein is CASSDQGGQGENIQYF.